This T cell receptor (beta chain) is drawn from a study of cytomegalovirus exposure and HLA in healthy donors. This CDR3 has 14 residues. The ends were cut back, 5 bases at V and 2 bases at J, with 12 bases in the middle. Germline loops: CDR1 SEHNR, CDR2 FQNEAQ (reference sequence). Primers for the PCR totalled 60 Vbeta and 13 Jbeta. Method: immunoSEQ multiplex PCR; TCRdb's copy keeps in-frame clones and lacks some. The sample has 75,000 to 100,000 clones, around three quarters seen once; the top ten hold 8% to 10%. Sequencing was carried out using PBMCs. The TCR was taken from a man between 60 and 75 years old in good health and CMV-seronegative. The V call is TRBV7-9, the J call TRBJ2-5; a possible D gene is TRBD1 (6 bases). The CDR3 nucleotides read TGTGCCAGCAGCCAAGGGACAACACAAGAGACCCAGTACTTC. This sequence encodes CASSQGTTQETQYF. The variable domain in full, completed from reference TRBV7-9 and TRBJ2-5, reads DTGVSQNPRHKITKRGQNVTFRCDPISEHNRLYWYRQTLGQGPEFLTYFQNEAQLEKSRLLSDRFSAERPKGSFSTLEIQRTEQGDSAMYLCASSQGTTQETQYFGPGTRLLVL.